This T cell receptor (beta chain) appears in the sequencing data of a study of cytomegalovirus exposure and HLA in healthy donors. Turning to the study itself: Of roughly 360 genotyped donors, about 81% grouped in the Caucasian-associated ancestry cluster.

In regard to this clone: The antigen remains undetermined.

Both 60 Vbeta primers and 13 Jbeta primers went into the PCR. The authors' processing: Unique TCR beta chains numbered about 80 million in a later analysis, with roughly 10 million shared. Only in-frame clones appear in the TCRdb table, and some are missing; sequencing was by immunoSEQ multiplex PCR. V and J calls and clone size are those listed in that table; D and trimming were worked out from the DNA. The data show approximately 110,000 clones, more than 65% seen once. Study-wide points: Researchers catalogued some 160 TCR beta chains as cytomegalovirus-associated. The records held CMV serostatus as the only immune exposure information.

Unmatched junction bases numbered 9, after V lost 4 bases and J lost 4 bases. CDR1 is MNHEY and CDR2 is SVGAGI in the germline V gene. The CDR3 consists of 15 residues. The gene calls are TRBV6-5 and TRBJ2-7; 8 nucleotides match TRBD1. The clonotype comes from a human donor in good health. The sequencing sample was made of PBMCs. For the CDR3, the DNA is TGTGCCAGCAGTTTCAGGGCCGACAGGGGTTACGAGCAGTACTTC. It encodes CASSFRADRGYEQYF.